This entry lists 11 T cell receptor beta chains sequenced from one sample in a study of tumor-infiltrating lymphocytes in primary liver carcinoma. Unsorted whole blood yielded the blood RNA, and germline DNA was also extracted. Synthesis of TCR beta cDNA was carried out from around 500 ng total RNA with a constant-region primer. Slightly modified ARM-PCR, run as three nested multiplex PCR rounds, produced the TCR beta libraries. In the first two PCR rounds, TRBV1-TRBV30 forward primers were paired with a C-beta reverse primer, and each round lasted about 9 cycles. MiXCR, applied by TCRdb to the multiplex PCR reads, yields one record per CDR3 protein. The table has about 200,000 distinct CDR3 sequences, less than 75% seen once. Sequencing was carried out using peripheral blood. The source of these receptors is a woman between 55 and 75 years old with primary liver carcinoma and hepatitis B virus infection.

V gene TRBV4-3 combines with J gene TRBJ1-1; no firm D call. The CDR3 extends over 13 amino acids. Germline CDR1 and CDR2: LGHNA and YSLEER. Trimming cost V 4 bases and J 0 bases, with 6 bases left between them. The CDR3 nucleotides are TGCGCCAGCAGCCGATACATGAACACTGAAGCTTTCTTT. This codes for CASSRYMNTEAFF.

Many counts were recorded for this clonotype. This chain joins TRBV12-3 or TRBV12-4 and TRBJ1-2; D is unresolved. The CDR3 runs 12 residues. V lost 8 bases and J 8 bases, leaving 15 bases between the germline ends. CDR3 nucleotide sequence: TGTGCCAGCGGTAGAAGTCAGACAGGCTACACCTTC. This translates into CASGRSQTGYTF.

Comment on this clonotype: This may come from a read error, since a much larger clone is one base off. The V gene is TRBV6-5, the J gene TRBJ1-5; D call uncertain. CDR1 is MNHEY and CDR2 is SVGAGI in the germline V gene. V dropped 2 bases and J dropped 0 bases, with 5 bases sitting between them. The CDR3 sequence is 14 residues long. The CDR3, as DNA: TGTGCCAGCAGTTACCGGTATAGCAATCAGCCCCAGCATTTT. Protein sequence: CASSYRYSNQPQHF.

This rearrangement joins TRBV12-5 to TRBJ1-1; D is perhaps TRBD1 (6 bases). V was shortened by 2 bases and J by 3 bases, with 19 bases between the two germline ends. This CDR3 has 17 residues. Germline CDR1 and CDR2: LGHNT and FRNRAP. The CDR3 loop reads CASGLPKNRDKDTEAFF. In DNA, the CDR3 is TGTGCTAGTGGTTTGCCTAAAAACCGGGACAAAGACACTGAAGCTTTCTTT. Full variable domain (outside the CDR3, taken from reference TRBV12-5 and TRBJ1-1): DARVTQTPRHKVTEMGQEVTMRCQPILGHNTVFWYRQTMMQGLELLAYFRNRAPLDDSGMPKDRFSAEMPDATLATLKIQPSEPRDSAVYFCASGLPKNRDKDTEAFFGQGTRLTVV.

This clonotype was counted at least ten times. The chain carries TRBV10-3 and TRBJ2-3; 8 bases are shared with TRBD2. The germline CDR1 and CDR2 sequences are ENHRY and SYGVKD. V shed 10 bases and J 1 base; nucleotides not matched to a gene: 7. The CDR3 contains 14 residues. The DNA of the CDR3 is TGTGCCACCAGAAGCGGGAGCGGCACAGATACGCAGTATTTT. As protein: CATRSGSGTDTQYF.

In the case of this clonotype: At one boundary the junction diverges from the germline segment, which might be a read error. The chain employs TRBV11-2 and TRBJ2-3, with D maybe TRBD2 (5 bases). The CDR3 spans 15 residues. CDR1 and CDR2 from the germline V gene are SGHAT and FQNNGV. The CDR3, as DNA: TGTGCCAGCAGCTTAGTGTGGAGGAGCACAGATACGCATTATTTT. Translation: CASSLVWRSTDTHYF.

On this clonotype itself: At one end the junction does not follow the germline gene, possibly because of a read error. CDR3 amino acids: CTSSYRSGGDNQPQHF. The CDR3 DNA is TGTACCAGTAGTTACAGGTCGGGGGGCGACAATCAGCCCCAGCATTTT. The chain recombines TRBV6-6 with TRBJ1-5; a weak D match, TRBD1 (6 bases). The germline gives CDR1 MNHNY, CDR2 SVGAGI (reference sequence). CDR3 length equals 16 residues.

The rearrangement links TRBV28 to TRBJ2-7; a possible D gene is TRBD1 (5 bases). This CDR3 region has 14 residues. CDR1 is MDHEN and CDR2 is SYDVKM in the germline V gene. V was pared by 8 bases and J by 2 bases, with 16 bases between. CDR3 coding DNA: TGTGCCAGCTTACAGTCAGGGTCTCCCTACGAGCAGTACTTC. The encoded protein is CASLQSGSPYEQYF.

Notes on this clonotype: Its ends do not fully match the called genes, so a read error is possible. This chain connects TRBV11-2 to TRBJ2-3; TRBD1 might be the D (7 bases). Germline CDR1 is SGHAT and CDR2 is FQNNGV. CDR3 length equals 16 residues. In DNA form, the CDR3 reads TGTGCCGGCAGCTTGGTTACAGGGGAGGTCACAGATGCGCAGTATTTT. Encoded protein: CAGSLVTGEVTDAQYF.

In its sample, this clonotype was seen many times. The chain joins TRBV12-3 or TRBV12-4 to TRBJ2-7, with 7 positions matching TRBD2. The CDR3 has 14 amino acids. The trim removed 6 bases at V and 4 bases at J, leaving 9 bases unmatched. CDR3 residues: CASRTQGEGYEQYF. DNA of the CDR3: TGTGCCAGCAGGACACAAGGGGAGGGATACGAGCAGTACTTC.

This clonotype was detected a few times. The chain joins TRBV21-1 to TRBJ2-5. TRBV21-1 has pseudogene status. The length of the CDR3 is 18 residues. CDR3 sequence: CASSKVRPTTPLQETQYF. The CDR3 DNA sequence: TGTGCCAGCAGCAAAGTGCGTCCTACAACACCTCTCCAAGAGACCCAGTACTTC.